Below are 29 T cell receptor beta chains sequenced from a single sample in a study of T cell changes during pregnancy in multiple sclerosis (dated by TCRdb to between 2018 and 2020). To prepare the library, the immunoSEQ multiplex PCR assay was applied. TCRdb holds this immuneACCESS table with in-frame rearrangements only. Some clones are missing; in checked studies, unresolved V genes explain under half, and the rest has no known cause. This sample holds approximately 13,000 clones; about 95% were observed only once. The ten largest make up roughly 0.3% of the sample. Here the sequenced sample was CD4+ T cells from peripheral blood mononuclear cells, taken before pregnancy. The receptors originated from a female donor with multiple sclerosis, enrolled in a pregnancy study.

The rearrangement joins TRBV4-1 to TRBJ1-1, with a possible D match to TRBD1 (6 bases). The CDR3 sequence is 18 residues long. The V end lost 1 base, the J end lost 5 bases, and 23 bases lay between the germline ends. CDR1 MGHRA and CDR2 YSYEKL come from the germline V gene. The CDR3 sequence is CASSQGPIPWRGGTEAFF. The CDR3 nucleotides are TGCGCCAGCAGCCAAGGTCCTATACCTTGGAGGGGGGGGACTGAAGCTTTCTTT.

DNA for the CDR3: TGTGCCAGCAGCCTCGAGACTAGCGGGCCTCAAGAGACCCAGTACTTC. This codes for CASSLETSGPQETQYF. The rearrangement joins TRBV4-2 to TRBJ2-5; TRBD2 aligns across 10 bases. V trimming: 4 bases; J trimming: 2 bases; junction bases outside the gene matches: 7. This CDR3 is built from 16 residues. The germline V gene has CDR1 LGHNA and CDR2 YNFKEQ.

The gene calls are TRBV6-4 and TRBJ1-4; 7 nucleotides align to TRBD1. The CDR3 is made up of 17 amino acids. J lost 7 bases, V lost 3 bases, and 14 bases had no gene match. The germline V gene has CDR1 MRHNA and CDR2 SNTAGT. DNA for the CDR3: TGTGCCAGCAGTGAAGGAGGACAGGTTTGGTCTTCTGAAAAACTGTTTTTT. Its protein is CASSEGGQVWSSEKLFF.

V usage is TRBV19 and J usage is TRBJ1-2; unclear D gene. Germline CDR1 LNHDA, CDR2 SQIVND (reference sequence). The V and J ends lost 3 bases and 8 bases respectively, with 16 bases between them. CDR3 size: 14 residues. DNA of the CDR3: TGTGCCAGTAGTATCCCCAGAAAGGAGAGAGGCTACACCTTC. Amino acid sequence: CASSIPRKERGYTF.

This clone occurred a few times. V is TRBV4-1 and J is TRBJ1-2; 8 bases are a match to TRBD1. CDR3 length: 15 residues. J was trimmed by 4 bases and V by 4 bases; bases with no gene match: 8. CDR1 and CDR2 (germline): MGHRA, YSYEKL. CDR3: CASSRPTGAFYGYTF. The CDR3 DNA reads as TGCGCCAGCAGCCGACCGACAGGGGCCTTCTATGGCTACACCTTC.

The chain links TRBV9 to TRBJ2-3, with 7 bases lining up with TRBD2. Per germline, CDR1 SGDLS and CDR2 YYNGEE. Losses at the gene ends were 0 bases for V and 5 bases for J; bases not matched to a gene: 6. CDR3 size: 15 residues. CDR3 in amino acids: CASSVATGRVDTQYF. The CDR3 DNA sequence: TGTGCCAGCAGCGTAGCTACGGGGAGGGTAGATACGCAGTATTTT.

The CDR3 bases are TGCGCCAGCAGCCCCCAGGGGGCGCGAGGCACCGGGGAGCTGTTTTTT. The encoded protein is CASSPQGARGTGELFF. V gene TRBV5-1 combines with J gene TRBJ2-2, with 8 bases lining up with TRBD1. Germline V gene lookup returns CDR1 SGHRS and CDR2 YFSETQ. Trimming took 4 bases from V and 4 from J; bases not matched to a gene: 9. This CDR3 is 16 amino acids long.

The gene calls are TRBV7-3 and TRBJ2-5; the D gene is possibly TRBD2 (7 bases). V gave up 5 bases and J gave up 5 bases, with 15 bases separating them. The V gene's germline CDR1 is SGHTA and CDR2 FQGTGA. CDR3 length: 14 residues. The CDR3, as DNA: TGTGCCAGCAGCCAATTGGGGGGGGCGGAGACCCAGTACTTC. Translating it yields CASSQLGGAETQYF.

For this clone: The junction differs from germline at one of its ends, possibly a read error. As DNA, the CDR3 is TGTGCTAGCAGCTTGGGGCCGCTTTCGAGAGATACGCAGTATTTT. Amino acid sequence: CASSLGPLSRDTQYF. V gene TRBV7-7 combines with J gene TRBJ2-3, with D possibly TRBD1 on 5 matching bases. This CDR3 is built from 15 residues. Per the germline V gene, CDR1 is SSHAT and CDR2 is FNYEAQ (reference sequence).

This chain uses TRBV2 with TRBJ1-1; unclear D gene. Germline-derived CDR1 and CDR2 are SNHLY and FYNNEI. The germline V and J ends were trimmed by 7 bases and 5 bases, with 11 bases remaining between them. This CDR3 spans 12 amino acids. The CDR3 loop reads CASTQLGTEAFF. In nucleotides, the CDR3 is TGTGCCAGCACCCAACTAGGTACTGAAGCTTTCTTT.

This chain uses TRBV14 with TRBJ2-2, with no clear D. CDR3 length: 15 residues. Germline CDR1 is SGHDN and CDR2 is FVKESK. V lost 2 bases to trimming and J lost 0 bases, with 7 bases between them. The CDR3 region is CASSQRAPNTGELFF. CDR3 coding DNA: TGTGCCAGCAGCCAAAGAGCCCCGAACACCGGGGAGCTGTTTTTT.

The chain employs TRBV7-8 and TRBJ2-1; 13 bases line up with TRBD2. The CDR3 extends over 18 amino acids. The ends lost 1 base at V and 3 bases at J; junction bases unmatched: 6. Per the germline V gene, CDR1 is SGHVS and CDR2 is FQNEAQ. The CDR3 DNA follows: TGTGCCAGCAGCTTAGATTTGACTAGCGGGGGGATCTACAATGAGCAGTTCTTC. Translation gives CASSLDLTSGGIYNEQFF.

This chain uses TRBV12-5 with TRBJ1-1; TRBD1 aligns across 8 bases. The CDR3 is made up of 13 amino acids. The V segment lost 5 bases and the J segment 4 bases; nucleotides outside the gene matches: 3. Germline-derived CDR1 and CDR2 are LGHNT and FRNRAP. The CDR3 DNA is TGTGCTAGTGGTCCCACAGGGGGCACTGAAGCTTTCTTT. It is translated as CASGPTGGTEAFF.

The chain is built from TRBV30 and TRBJ1-3; 7 positions match TRBD1. The CDR3 is made up of 13 amino acids. V was clipped by 8 bases and J by 0 bases; unmatched bases: 4. Germline CDR1 GTSNPN, CDR2 SVGIG (reference sequence). The CDR3 DNA sequence: TGTGCCGGAAACAGGGGCTCTGGAAACACCATATATTTT. Amino acids: CAGNRGSGNTIYF. The entire variable domain, with the rest obtained from reference TRBV30 and TRBJ1-3, is as follows: SQTIHQWPATLVQPVGSPLSLECTVEGTSNPNLYWYRQAAGRGLQLLFYSVGIGQISSEVPQNLSASRPQDRQFILSSKKLLLSDSGFYLCAGNRGSGNTIYFGEGSWLTVV.

The chain has TRBV6-6 and TRBJ1-2, with TRBD1 matching over 7 bases. V lost 0 bases and J lost 6; bases outside the gene matches: 1. This CDR3 spans 13 amino acids. The germline V gene encodes CDR1 MNHNY and CDR2 SVGAGI (reference sequence). The CDR3 DNA follows: TGTGCCAGCAGTTACTCGACAGGGCATGGCTACACCTTC. This codes for CASSYSTGHGYTF.

The chain employs TRBV10-3 and TRBJ2-2; 11 bases align to TRBD2. V dropped 11 bases and J dropped 1; count of bases not matched to a gene: 3. CDR3 length: 14 residues. CDR1 is ENHRY and CDR2 is SYGVKD in the germline V gene. The CDR3 sequence is CAATSGGNTGELFF. CDR3 bases: TGTGCCGCAACTAGCGGGGGGAACACCGGGGAGCTGTTTTTT.

The V call is TRBV6-1, the J call TRBJ2-2; D remains ambiguous. This CDR3 region has 14 residues. Germline CDR1 reads MNHNS; CDR2 reads SASEGT. V was trimmed by 7 bases and J by 1 base, leaving 10 bases between them. CDR3 nucleotides: TGTGCCAGCACACGGCGCGGGAACACCGGGGAGCTGTTTTTT. Its protein is CASTRRGNTGELFF.

The chain's CDR3 is CASSLRTSYGYTF. CDR3 sequence (DNA): TGTGCCAGCAGTCTAAGGACAAGTTATGGCTACACCTTC. This chain joins TRBV28 and TRBJ1-2; D possibly corresponds to TRBD1 (5 bases). V lost 5 bases to trimming and J lost 5 bases, with 12 bases between them. The germline CDR1 and CDR2 sequences are MDHEN and SYDVKM. This CDR3 region has 13 residues.

This clone was counted once. The CDR3 region has the DNA TGTGCCAGCAGGAGCCTAGGCGGTGAAGCTTTCTTT. Encoded protein: CASRSLGGEAFF. V and J are TRBV14 and TRBJ1-1; D is uncertain. Germline V lookup: CDR1 SGHDN, CDR2 FVKESK. The V and J ends lost 6 bases and 7 bases respectively, with 12 bases between them. The CDR3 length is 12 residues.

The chain links TRBV11-2 to TRBJ1-3; D unclear. The germline gives CDR1 SGHAT, CDR2 FQNNGV. This CDR3 is 14 amino acids long. The V and J ends lost 0 bases and 7 bases respectively, with 10 bases between them. Here the CDR3 DNA reads TGTGCCAGCAGCTTAGACCCGGGGTCGAACACCATATATTTT. It specifies CASSLDPGSNTIYF.

The chain combines TRBV7-3 with TRBJ2-2; D possibly corresponds to TRBD1 (6 bases). V lost 3 bases to trimming and J lost 7 bases, with 12 bases between them. Germline V gene lookup returns CDR1 SGHTA and CDR2 FQGTGA. CDR3 length equals 14 residues. This chain's CDR3 is CASSFNTGNGELFF. The CDR3 DNA is TGTGCCAGCAGCTTCAATACAGGGAACGGGGAGCTGTTTTTT.

Here the CDR3 reads CASSSDRGVQPQHF. The CDR3 region has the DNA TGTGCCAGTAGTTCCGACAGGGGAGTTCAGCCCCAGCATTTT. The gene calls are TRBV19 and TRBJ1-5; 8 bases fit TRBD1. The CDR3 is 14 amino acids. V was clipped by 5 bases and J by 6 bases; unmatched bases: 6. From germline, CDR1 is LNHDA and CDR2 SQIVND (reference sequence). The entire variable domain, with the rest obtained from reference TRBV19 and TRBJ1-5, is as follows: DGGITQSPKYLFRKEGQNVTLSCEQNLNHDAMYWYRQDPGQGLRLIYYSQIVNDFQKGDIAEGYSVSREKKESFPLTVTSAQKNPTAFYLCASSSDRGVQPQHFGDGTRLSIL.

The chain has TRBV27 and TRBJ1-2; maybe TRBD1 (6 bases). V gave up 5 bases and J gave up 2 bases, with 18 bases separating them. Germline V gene sequence: CDR1 MNHEY, CDR2 SMNVEV (reference sequence). The CDR3 is made up of 16 amino acids. CDR3 coding DNA: TGTGCCAGCAGTCGACGGGTGACAGGCGAAAACTATGGCTACACCTTC. It encodes CASSRRVTGENYGYTF.

The sample holds one count of this clone. One end of the junction fails to match germline, which may point to a read error. Other nucleotide sequences from this sample produce the same CDR3. DNA of the CDR3: TGTGCCTGGAGTAACCAGGGCAATCAGCCTCAGCATTTT. This gives the protein CAWSNQGNQPQHF. This sequence joins TRBV30 and TRBJ1-5; possible D gene TRBD1, 5 bases. CDR1 and CDR2 (germline): GTSNPN, SVGIG (reference sequence). The CDR3 extends over 13 amino acids.

In this sample, this clone turned up once. Its ends do not fully match the called genes, so a read error is possible. The chain is built from TRBV6-5 and TRBJ2-7, with D perhaps TRBD2 (6 bases). Germline values: CDR1 MNHEY, CDR2 SVGAGI. The CDR3 has 9 residues. DNA for the CDR3: TGTGCCAGCAGTACCCAACGGGGGTTC. Translating it yields CASSTQRGF.

The rearrangement links TRBV7-8 to TRBJ2-7, with D tentatively TRBD1 (5 bases). CDR3 size: 15 residues. The V end was cut by 2 bases, the J end by 0 bases, with 11 bases between. Looked up from germline, CDR1 is SGHVS and CDR2 is FQNEAQ. This CDR3 is CASSLQGALSYEQYF. The DNA for the CDR3 is TGTGCCAGCAGCTTACAAGGGGCCCTCTCCTACGAGCAGTACTTC.

V is TRBV2 and J is TRBJ1-5, with unresolved D. The CDR3 has 12 amino acids. Germline V gene sequence: CDR1 SNHLY, CDR2 FYNNEI. V was trimmed by 8 bases and J by 4 bases, leaving 9 bases between them. The CDR3 here is CASADGNQPQHF. In DNA, the CDR3 is TGTGCCAGCGCCGACGGGAATCAGCCCCAGCATTTT.

The CDR3 nucleotides read TGTGCCAGCAGCTCCCCGGGACAGGGGACCTACGAGCAGTACTTC. This translates into CASSSPGQGTYEQYF. This chain uses TRBV7-9 with TRBJ2-7; 10 bases map to TRBD1. CDR3 length: 15 residues. V shed 4 bases and J 2 bases; nucleotides not matched to a gene: 5. Germline CDR1 SEHNR, CDR2 FQNEAQ (reference sequence).

This rearrangement joins TRBV29-1 to TRBJ1-5, with D unclear. The CDR3 is 12 residues long. The V gene's germline CDR1 is SQVTM and CDR2 ANQGSEA. V lost 4 bases to trimming and J lost 4 bases, with 8 bases between them. CDR3 coding DNA: TGCAGCGTTGGGAGTGGGAATCAGCCCCAGCATTTT. Encoded protein: CSVGSGNQPQHF. The variable domain in full, with the rest retrieved from reference TRBV29-1 and TRBJ1-5, is SAVISQKPSRDICQRGTSLTIQCQVDSQVTMMFWYRQQPGQSLTLIATANQGSEATYESGFVIDKFPISRPNLTFSTLTVSNMSPEDSSIYLCSVGSGNQPQHFGDGTRLSIL.